These 26 T cell receptor beta chains came from one sample sequenced in a study of T cell responses to AZD1222 COVID-19 vaccine. Profiled with immunoSEQ multiplex PCR; TCRdb holds only in-frame clones, not every one. Here the sample spans approximately 120,000 clones, about 93% being singletons. Sequenced here: peripheral blood, sampled on day 0 of AZD1222 vaccination. These receptors were taken from an adult in good health.

The rearrangement uses TRBV5-1 and TRBJ2-1; 12 bases agree with TRBD2. V gave up 3 bases and J gave up 5 bases; unmatched junction bases: 9. CDR3 size: 17 residues. Germline CDR1 is SGHRS and CDR2 is YFSETQ. The CDR3 bases are TGCGCCAGCAGCTCCCCGGACCTAGCGGGGGGGAACAATGAGCAGTTCTTC. Translated: CASSSPDLAGGNNEQFF. Looking up the rest from reference TRBV5-1 and TRBJ2-1 gives the full variable domain: KAGVTQTPRYLIKTRGQQVTLSCSPISGHRSVSWYQQTPGQGLQFLFEYFSETQRNKGNFPGRFSGRQFSNSRSEMNVSTLELGDSALYLCASSSPDLAGGNNEQFFGPGTRLTVL.

This chain uses TRBV9 with TRBJ1-1; D not certain. Germline loops: CDR1 SGDLS, CDR2 YYNGEE. CDR3 length: 14 residues. V shed 2 bases and J shed 0 bases, with 8 bases lying between them. The CDR3 sequence: CASSVGGMNTEAFF. The DNA for the CDR3 is TGTGCCAGCAGCGTCGGCGGCATGAACACTGAAGCTTTCTTT. Full variable domain (outside the CDR3, taken from reference TRBV9 and TRBJ1-1): DSGVTQTPKHLITATGQRVTLRCSPRSGDLSVYWYQQSLDQGLQFLIQYYNGEERAKGNILERFSAQQFPDLHSELNLSSLELGDSALYFCASSVGGMNTEAFFGQGTRLTVV.

The CDR3 sequence: CASRGNRENYGYTF. The CDR3 region has the DNA TGTGCCAGCAGGGGAAACCGGGAAAACTATGGCTACACCTTC. The V call is TRBV6-5, the J call TRBJ1-2, with unresolved D. Looked up from germline, CDR1 is MNHEY and CDR2 is SVGAGI. The CDR3 has 14 amino acids. V gave up 6 bases and J gave up 2 bases, with 13 bases separating them.

V usage is TRBV6-1 and J usage is TRBJ2-5, with D perhaps matching TRBD2 (5 bases). V dropped 2 bases and J dropped 4 bases, with 14 bases sitting between them. The CDR3 sequence is 15 residues long. From germline, CDR1 is MNHNS and CDR2 SASEGT. The CDR3 sequence: CASSEIWTSGETQYF. The DNA of the CDR3 is TGTGCCAGCAGTGAAATTTGGACGAGCGGAGAGACCCAGTACTTC.

The J gene is TRBJ1-5, the V gene TRBV3-1 (or the pseudogene TRBV3-2); D is ambiguous. Germline V CDR1 and CDR2: LGHDT, YNNKEL (reference sequence). The CDR3 has 15 residues. Trimming removed 4 bases at V and 3 bases at J, with 13 bases between. The CDR3 nucleotides read TGTGCCAGCAGCCCGAAAAGAGGGTTCAATCAGCCCCAGCATTTT. Protein product: CASSPKRGFNQPQHF.

This chain connects TRBV18 to TRBJ1-1; no reliable D call. V was clipped by 3 bases and J by 1 base, with 12 bases between them. Germline V CDR1 and CDR2: KGHSH, LQKENI. The CDR3 is made up of 15 amino acids. CDR3 protein: CASSPSTVKNTEAFF. CDR3 bases: TGTGCCAGCTCACCCTCAACGGTGAAGAACACTGAAGCTTTCTTT.

The gene calls are TRBV11-1 and TRBJ2-3; D is possibly TRBD1 (5 bases). From germline, CDR1 is SGHAT and CDR2 FQDESV (reference sequence). Trimming shortened V by 0 bases and J by 7 bases, and 11 bases separated the two germline ends. The CDR3 loop spans 14 amino acids. The CDR3 coding sequence is TGTGCCAGCAGCTTAGCTGGGGCCTCCAATACGCAGTATTTT. Translation: CASSLAGASNTQYF. The full variable domain, with the rest looked up from reference TRBV11-1 and TRBJ2-3, is EAEVAQSPRYKITEKSQAVAFWCDPISGHATLYWYRQILGQGPELLVQFQDESVVDDSQLPKDRFSAERLKGVDSTLKIQPAELGDSAMYLCASSLAGASNTQYFGPGTRLTVL.

CDR3 sequence reads: CSASPGGNSPLHF. CDR3 DNA sequence: TGCAGTGCTAGTCCGGGAGGAAATTCACCCCTCCACTTT. This chain uses TRBV20-1 with TRBJ1-6; D unclear. CDR3 length equals 13 residues. Trimming pared 3 bases from V and 7 bases from J, leaving 10 bases between. In germline, CDR1 is DFQATT, CDR2 SNEGSKA (reference sequence).

A few counts support this clone. V usage is TRBV10-2 and J usage is TRBJ1-2; D might be TRBD1 (5 bases). The CDR3 covers 19 residues. Trimming took 0 bases from V and 2 from J, leaving 22 bases between them. Germline V CDR1 and CDR2: WSHSY, SAAADI. This CDR3 is CASSESLGTARVKNYGYTF. The CDR3 bases are TGCGCCAGCAGTGAGTCGTTGGGGACCGCACGGGTGAAGAACTATGGCTACACCTTC.

This clone was seen only once. The rearrangement joins TRBV7-9 to TRBJ2-4, with D perhaps being TRBD1 or TRBD2 (6 bases each). CDR1 is SEHNR, CDR2 FQNEAQ, per germline (reference sequence). The ends were cut back, 2 bases at V and 0 bases at J, with 11 bases in the middle. The CDR3 covers 16 residues. CDR3 DNA: TGTGCCAGCAGCTTACAAGGGGGGCTAGCCAAAAACATTCAGTACTTC. This codes for CASSLQGGLAKNIQYF.

The chain recombines TRBV11-2 with TRBJ1-5, with 8 nucleotides matching TRBD1. V gave up 1 base and J gave up 5 bases; unmatched junction bases: 13. The CDR3 is made up of 18 amino acids. Germline-derived CDR1 and CDR2 are SGHAT and FQNNGV. The CDR3, as DNA: TGTGCCAGCAGCTTAGGGGCAGGGGGCGCCGCCAAGGATCAGCCCCAGCATTTT. Its translation is CASSLGAGGAAKDQPQHF.

Here the CDR3 DNA reads TGTGCCAGCAGCTCTCAGGGGATGGCTAATGAAAAACTGTTTTTT. It translates to CASSSQGMANEKLFF. The J gene is TRBJ1-4, the V gene TRBV7-2, with D perhaps matching TRBD1 (6 bases). V was cut by 4 bases and J by 3 bases, with 12 bases left in between. The V gene's germline CDR1 is SGHTA and CDR2 FQGNSA. There are 15 residues in the CDR3.

The V and J genes are TRBV4-1 and TRBJ1-1; unclear D gene. The CDR3 is 13 residues long. V shed 4 bases and J shed 0 bases, with 6 bases lying between them. The V gene's germline CDR1 is MGHRA and CDR2 YSYEKL. CDR3 region: CASSPRLNTEAFF. The CDR3 DNA reads TGCGCCAGCAGCCCGCGGCTGAACACTGAAGCTTTCTTT.

The chain carries TRBV5-6 and TRBJ1-3; a possible D gene is TRBD1 (6 bases). This CDR3 has 16 residues. V gave up 6 bases and J gave up 3 bases, with 19 bases separating them. Germline V gives CDR1 SGHDT, CDR2 YYEEEE. The CDR3 DNA reads TGTGCCAGCAAGTTCGGCACGGGGGCAGGTGGAAACACCATATATTTT. Protein product: CASKFGTGAGGNTIYF.

V gene TRBV3-1 (or the pseudogene TRBV3-2) combines with J gene TRBJ1-3; D not resolved. Germline-derived CDR1 and CDR2 are LGHDT and YNNKEL (reference sequence). CDR3 length: 16 residues. The ends were cut back, 4 bases at V and 0 bases at J, with 13 bases in the middle. DNA for the CDR3: TGTGCCAGCAGCCCGGATGGGCAATTCTCTGGAAACACCATATATTTT. Residues: CASSPDGQFSGNTIYF.

V usage is TRBV3-1 (or the pseudogene TRBV3-2) and J usage is TRBJ1-4; 8 nucleotides line up with TRBD1. Per germline, CDR1 LGHDT and CDR2 YNNKEL (reference sequence). There are 16 residues in the CDR3. Trimming at V came to 3 bases and at J to 8 bases, leaving 11 bases not matched to a gene. CDR3 sequence (DNA): TGTGCCAGCAGCCACCAGACGGCCAGGGGGCGGGAAAAACTGTTTTTT. It yields the protein CASSHQTARGREKLFF.

The rearrangement uses TRBV11-2 and TRBJ1-1, with 11 positions matching TRBD1. The CDR3 contains 14 residues. Germline loops: CDR1 SGHAT, CDR2 FQNNGV. The V and J ends lost 5 bases and 4 bases, in that order; junction bases with no gene match: 3. CDR3 in amino acids: CASSVDRGPTEAFF. The CDR3 nucleotides are TGTGCCAGCAGCGTGGACAGGGGGCCCACTGAAGCTTTCTTT.

J is TRBJ2-3 and V is TRBV7-9, with D unresolved. Trimming stripped 5 bases from V and 4 bases from J, with 4 bases between. The CDR3 consists of 11 residues. Germline V gene lookup returns CDR1 SEHNR and CDR2 FQNEAQ (reference sequence). CDR3 amino acids: CASSGADTQYF. The DNA for the CDR3 is TGTGCCAGCAGCGGGGCAGATACGCAGTATTTT.

V usage is TRBV3-1 (or the pseudogene TRBV3-2) and J usage is TRBJ1-3; 7 bases agree with TRBD1. Trimming at V came to 3 bases and at J to 0 bases, leaving 2 bases not matched to a gene. Per the germline V gene, CDR1 is LGHDT and CDR2 is YNNKEL (reference sequence). This CDR3 contains 15 residues. DNA of the CDR3: TGTGCCAGCAGCCAGACAGGGTCCTCTGGAAACACCATATATTTT. This gives the protein CASSQTGSSGNTIYF.

This chain uses TRBV3-1 (or the pseudogene TRBV3-2) with TRBJ1-6; tentatively, D is TRBD1 (5 bases). The CDR3 covers 14 residues. The germline V gene encodes CDR1 LGHDT and CDR2 YNNKEL (reference sequence). V dropped 4 bases and J dropped 10 bases, with 14 bases sitting between them. Here the CDR3 reads CASSLRDRGSPLHF. CDR3 in DNA: TGTGCCAGCAGCCTTCGGGACCGGGGGTCACCCCTCCACTTT.

J is TRBJ1-2 and V is TRBV15; TRBD1 is a possible D gene (5 bases). CDR1 LNHNV and CDR2 YYDKDF come from the germline V gene (reference sequence). The germline V and J ends were trimmed by 7 bases and 3 bases, with 12 bases remaining between them. The length of the CDR3 is 13 residues. CDR3 residues: CATKRTGDYGYTF. In DNA form, the CDR3 reads TGTGCCACCAAACGGACGGGGGACTATGGCTACACCTTC.

This chain uses TRBV29-1 with TRBJ2-5; 9 positions match TRBD2. The CDR3 has 13 amino acids. The germline gives CDR1 SQVTM, CDR2 ANQGSEA. V was clipped by 8 bases and J by 2 bases; unmatched bases: 6. For the CDR3, the DNA is TGCAGCTCGACGACTAGCGGACAAGAGACCCAGTACTTC. This sequence encodes CSSTTSGQETQYF.

The chain joins TRBV25-1 to TRBJ1-4; no clear D. CDR1 is MGHDK, CDR2 SYGVNS, per germline. V lost 1 base to trimming and J lost 1 base, with 4 bases between them. CDR3 length: 14 amino acids. The CDR3 region is CASSEWGTNEKLFF. The DNA of the CDR3 is TGTGCCAGCAGTGAATGGGGAACTAATGAAAAACTGTTTTTT.

The rearrangement joins TRBV2 to TRBJ1-2; weak D call: TRBD1 (6 bases). Trimming left V 10 bases short and J 2 bases short, with 17 bases between. In germline, CDR1 is SNHLY, CDR2 FYNNEI. This CDR3 region has 14 residues. CDR3 amino acids: CAILGRGGNYGYTF. In DNA, the CDR3 is TGTGCCATCCTAGGGAGGGGGGGAAACTATGGCTACACCTTC.

The rearrangement uses TRBV11-2 and TRBJ1-1; possible D gene TRBD1, 5 bases. V was cut by 5 bases and J by 1 base, with 11 bases left in between. The CDR3 consists of 14 residues. Germline CDR1 is SGHAT and CDR2 is FQNNGV. This chain's CDR3 is CASSRSRANTEAFF. DNA of the CDR3: TGTGCCAGCAGCCGCAGCAGGGCGAACACTGAAGCTTTCTTT.

This chain connects TRBV19 to TRBJ1-1; maybe TRBD1 (6 bases). Germline V gene data show CDR1 as LNHDA and CDR2 as SQIVND (reference sequence). V lost 3 bases, J lost 1 base, and 9 bases lay in between. The CDR3 has 14 amino acids. CDR3 residues: CASSITGWNTEAFF. The CDR3, as DNA: TGTGCCAGTAGTATCACAGGGTGGAACACTGAAGCTTTCTTT.